This T cell receptor beta chain appears in the sequencing data of a study of CD8 T cells in Susac syndrome. Reverse transcription of roughly 0.5 to 1 ug RNA used random hexamers. immunoSEQ multiplex PCR amplified TCR beta CDR3 across 54 Vbeta, 13 Jbeta. In TCRdb, the immunoSEQ multiplex PCR reads were re-called with MiXCR into one record per CDR3 protein. This repertoire shows about 250,000 distinct CDR3 sequences, just over 90% found once; its top ten account for around 0.067%. In germline, CDR1 is SQVTM, CDR2 ANQGSEA. V gave up 2 bases and J gave up 7 bases, with 13 bases separating them. There are 13 residues in the CDR3.

The chain uses TRBV29-1 and TRBJ2-3; the D call may be TRBD1 or TRBD2 (5 bases each). The source of this sequence is a human donor with multiple sclerosis. The sequenced sample was CD4+ T cells from PBMCs. CDR3 bases: TGCAGCGTTGAATCCGGGGCAGACCATACGCAGTATTTT. It translates to CSVESGADHTQYF.